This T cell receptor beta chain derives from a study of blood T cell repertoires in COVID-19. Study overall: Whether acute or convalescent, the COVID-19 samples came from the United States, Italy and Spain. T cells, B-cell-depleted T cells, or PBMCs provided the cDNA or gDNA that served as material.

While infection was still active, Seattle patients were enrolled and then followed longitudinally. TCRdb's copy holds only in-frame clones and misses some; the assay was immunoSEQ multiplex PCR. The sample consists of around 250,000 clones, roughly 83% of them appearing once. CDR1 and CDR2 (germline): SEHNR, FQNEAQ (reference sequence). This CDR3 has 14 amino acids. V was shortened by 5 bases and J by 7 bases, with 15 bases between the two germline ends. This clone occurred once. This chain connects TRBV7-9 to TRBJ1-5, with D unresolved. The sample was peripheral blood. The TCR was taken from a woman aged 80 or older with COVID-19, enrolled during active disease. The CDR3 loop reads CASSPLPAGQPQHF. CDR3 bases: TGTGCCAGCAGCCCTCTACCAGCAGGCCAGCCCCAGCATTTT. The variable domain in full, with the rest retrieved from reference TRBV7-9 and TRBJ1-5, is DTGVSQNPRHKITKRGQNVTFRCDPISEHNRLYWYRQTLGQGPEFLTYFQNEAQLEKSRLLSDRFSAERPKGSFSTLEIQRTEQGDSAMYLCASSPLPAGQPQHFGDGTRLSIL.